One and the same sample provided the 30 T cell receptor beta chains below, sequenced in a study of shared clonotypes between healthy human individuals. Libraries were prepared by immunoSEQ multiplex PCR; TCRdb keeps only in-frame clonotypes and omits some of them. The table lists roughly 650,000 clones, 97% of them singletons. Material for sequencing was naive CD4+ T cells sorted from blood. Subset meaning: CD45RA+ positively selected. These receptor sequences come from a woman aged 25 to 39 in good health.

The chain employs TRBV10-3 and TRBJ2-7; 11 bases agree with TRBD2. J was trimmed by 6 bases and V by 2 bases; bases with no gene match: 6. CDR3 length equals 15 residues. CDR1 ENHRY and CDR2 SYGVKD come from the germline V gene. The CDR3 is CAISETSGSKREQYF. CDR3 in DNA: TGTGCCATCAGTGAGACTAGCGGGAGCAAGCGCGAGCAGTACTTC.

The chain has TRBV11-2 and TRBJ1-5; no definite D call. The CDR3 has 16 residues. Germline loops: CDR1 SGHAT, CDR2 FQNNGV. V was trimmed by 5 bases and J by 2 bases, leaving 16 bases between them. The CDR3: CASSPSLGRGNQPQHF. CDR3 in DNA: TGTGCCAGCAGCCCATCCCTGGGTCGCGGCAATCAGCCCCAGCATTTT.

CDR3 nucleotide sequence: TGCGCCAGCAGCCATGCCAGATGGCCGGACAGTAGTTCCCATGGCTACACCTTC. This encodes CASSHARWPDSSSHGYTF. The V call is TRBV4-1, the J call TRBJ1-2; D possibly corresponds to TRBD1 (6 bases). CDR1 MGHRA and CDR2 YSYEKL come from the germline V gene. V lost 3 bases and J 6 bases, leaving 26 bases between the germline ends. There are 18 residues in the CDR3.

CDR3 coding DNA: TGCGCCAGCAGCGTGCCGGACTCCCGAGGATCTGTCTCTGGAAACACCATATATTTT. Protein sequence: CASSVPDSRGSVSGNTIYF. V usage is TRBV5-1 and J usage is TRBJ1-3, with unresolved D. V lost 4 bases, J lost 0 bases, and 23 bases lay in between. CDR1 is SGHRS, CDR2 YFSETQ, per germline. The CDR3 is 19 amino acids. The whole variable domain, filled in from reference TRBV5-1 and TRBJ1-3, reads KAGVTQTPRYLIKTRGQQVTLSCSPISGHRSVSWYQQTPGQGLQFLFEYFSETQRNKGNFPGRFSGRQFSNSRSEMNVSTLELGDSALYLCASSVPDSRGSVSGNTIYFGEGSWLTVV.

This clone was counted once. The J gene is TRBJ1-2, the V gene TRBV7-9; tentatively, D is TRBD1 (5 bases). Germline CDR1 is SEHNR and CDR2 is FQNEAQ (reference sequence). V was shortened by 3 bases and J by 8 bases, with 16 bases between the two germline ends. CDR3 length equals 14 residues. CDR3 sequence reads: CASSFHGTNLGYTF. In DNA, the CDR3 is TGTGCCAGCAGCTTCCACGGGACGAATTTAGGCTACACCTTC.

The chain has TRBV19 and TRBJ1-1, with D possibly being TRBD1 (6 bases). V lost 7 bases and J 4 bases, leaving 22 bases between the germline ends. Per germline, CDR1 LNHDA and CDR2 SQIVND (reference sequence). The CDR3 has 16 amino acids. The chain's CDR3 is CASTPWAGAGGTEAFF. The CDR3 nucleotides read TGTGCCAGTACCCCCTGGGCGGGGGCGGGCGGCACTGAAGCTTTCTTT.

The V gene is TRBV7-2, the J gene TRBJ2-7, with D perhaps matching TRBD2 (6 bases). The V end lost 1 base, the J end lost 1 base, and 11 bases lay between the germline ends. Germline V gives CDR1 SGHTA, CDR2 FQGNSA. This CDR3 spans 15 amino acids. The CDR3 DNA sequence: TGTGCCAGCAGCTTAGATCGGCGGGGTTCCTACGAGCAGTACTTC. Translated: CASSLDRRGSYEQYF.

Concerning this clone itself: A junction boundary mismatches the germline segment, possibly from a read error. In DNA form, the CDR3 reads TGTGCCAGCAGTTTAACCTCTATAGGGGACAGGAGCCTGCACTTC. Residues: CASSLTSIGDRSLHF. This chain joins TRBV28 and TRBJ2-7; TRBD1 matches at 8 bases. Per the germline V gene, CDR1 is MDHEN and CDR2 is SYDVKM. This CDR3 spans 15 amino acids.

V is TRBV9 and J is TRBJ2-7; 8 bases line up with TRBD1. Per germline, CDR1 SGDLS and CDR2 YYNGEE. V lost 0 bases, J lost 7 bases, and 9 bases stayed unmatched. The CDR3 covers 15 residues. DNA for the CDR3: TGTGCCAGCAGCGTAGAAGACAGGGGTTGGGGGGAGCAGTACTTC. This sequence encodes CASSVEDRGWGEQYF.

This rearrangement joins TRBV2 to TRBJ1-4, with D possibly being TRBD1 (5 bases). Germline CDR1 is SNHLY and CDR2 is FYNNEI. V lost 8 bases and J 6 bases, leaving 13 bases between the germline ends. The CDR3 spans 13 residues. CDR3 region: CASQHDRHEKLFF. The CDR3 DNA reads TGTGCCAGCCAACACGACAGACATGAAAAACTGTTTTTT.

V is TRBV19 and J is TRBJ2-6; TRBD2 is a possible D gene (5 bases). The CDR3 has 18 amino acids. Germline loops: CDR1 LNHDA, CDR2 SQIVND (reference sequence). V shed 1 base and J shed 0 bases, with 13 bases lying between them. CDR3 DNA sequence: TGTGCCAGTAGTATAGTAGCGCATTACTACTCTGGGGCCAACGTCCTGACTTTC. It specifies CASSIVAHYYSGANVLTF.

The chain employs TRBV27 and TRBJ2-5, with D unresolved. This CDR3 is built from 15 residues. CDR1 MNHEY and CDR2 SMNVEV come from the germline V gene (reference sequence). The V end was cut by 4 bases, the J end by 1 base, with 13 bases between. CDR3 region: CASSSYKTGQETQYF. The CDR3 DNA reads as TGTGCCAGCAGTTCCTACAAAACTGGCCAAGAGACCCAGTACTTC.

The rearrangement links TRBV28 to TRBJ1-2; 9 bases match TRBD1. V was pared by 2 bases and J by 5 bases, with 12 bases of the junction left unmatched. The CDR3 spans 17 residues. CDR1 MDHEN and CDR2 SYDVKM come from the germline V gene. This chain's CDR3 is CASSLRPPDRGWYGYTF. CDR3 sequence (DNA): TGTGCCAGCAGTTTACGCCCCCCTGACAGGGGGTGGTATGGCTACACCTTC.

The rearrangement uses TRBV27 and TRBJ1-2; TRBD1 might be the D (5 bases). CDR3 length: 14 amino acids. CDR1 is MNHEY, CDR2 SMNVEV, per germline (reference sequence). Trimming cost V 0 bases and J 2 bases, with 7 bases left between them. The CDR3 region is CASSLSRANYGYTF. The CDR3 region has the DNA TGTGCCAGCAGTTTATCCAGGGCCAACTATGGCTACACCTTC.

The chain uses TRBV2 and TRBJ2-1; the D is unclear. The germline V gene encodes CDR1 SNHLY and CDR2 FYNNEI. Trimming left V 0 bases short and J 6 bases short, with 12 bases between. The CDR3 runs 15 residues. DNA for the CDR3: TGTGCCAGCAGTGAAGCCCCCGCCAGGCGCAATGAGCAGTTCTTC. It is translated as CASSEAPARRNEQFF.

This sequence joins TRBV7-9 and TRBJ1-2, with a weak D call TRBD1 (6 bases). CDR1 is SEHNR, CDR2 FQNEAQ, per germline (reference sequence). CDR3 length: 14 amino acids. The ends were cut back, 5 bases at V and 2 bases at J, with 12 bases in the middle. The CDR3 loop reads CASSQGTGNYGYTF. The CDR3 nucleotides are TGTGCCAGCAGCCAGGGAACAGGGAACTATGGCTACACCTTC. The whole variable domain, remainder taken from reference TRBV7-9 and TRBJ1-2, is DTGVSQNPRHKITKRGQNVTFRCDPISEHNRLYWYRQTLGQGPEFLTYFQNEAQLEKSRLLSDRFSAERPKGSFSTLEIQRTEQGDSAMYLCASSQGTGNYGYTFGSGTRLTVV.

This chain joins TRBV30 and TRBJ2-1; D tentatively fits TRBD1 or TRBD2 (5 bases each). CDR1 is GTSNPN and CDR2 is SVGIG in the germline V gene (reference sequence). CDR3 length: 14 residues. V was clipped by 3 bases and J by 3 bases, with 12 bases between them. The CDR3 DNA sequence: TGTGCCTGGAGCCGAGGGGAAGTCTACAATGAGCAGTTCTTC. Its translation is CAWSRGEVYNEQFF.

The chain uses TRBV2 and TRBJ1-2; 7 bases line up with TRBD1. V shed 4 bases and J 4 bases; nucleotides not matched to a gene: 9. CDR1 is SNHLY and CDR2 is FYNNEI in the germline V gene. The CDR3 length is 15 residues. This chain's CDR3 is CASSGAGGHVYGYTF. The CDR3 DNA reads TGTGCCAGCAGTGGTGCAGGGGGGCATGTCTATGGCTACACCTTC.

Comment on this clone: Other DNA sequences within the sample encode an identical CDR3. This chain connects TRBV25-1 to TRBJ2-5, with 8 positions matching TRBD2. CDR3 size: 15 residues. Germline CDR1 is MGHDK and CDR2 is SYGVNS. With V trimmed by 3 bases and J by 1 base, 4 bases remained unmatched. The CDR3 loop is CASSELAGPQETQYF. The CDR3 DNA is TGTGCCAGCAGTGAGTTAGCGGGGCCCCAAGAGACCCAGTACTTC.

The chain recombines TRBV5-1 with TRBJ2-7, with 8 bases identical to TRBD1. The CDR3 is 13 amino acids. The V gene's germline CDR1 is SGHRS and CDR2 YFSETQ. Trimming cost V 4 bases and J 10 bases; bases outside gene matches: 10. CDR3 sequence reads: CASSTADRDRQYF. CDR3 DNA sequence: TGCGCCAGCAGCACAGCGGACAGGGACCGTCAGTACTTC.

The chain joins TRBV19 to TRBJ1-5; TRBD1 agrees at 8 bases. Germline CDR1 LNHDA, CDR2 SQIVND (reference sequence). The junction had 14 bases not matched to a gene; V was cut back by 5 bases and J by 8 bases. The CDR3 consists of 16 residues. The CDR3 bases are TGTGCCAGTAGTCCAAGGGGGACAGGCTGGATGAAGCCCCAGCATTTT. It translates to CASSPRGTGWMKPQHF.

The rearrangement uses TRBV28 and TRBJ1-5, with D unclear. V shed 2 bases and J shed 2 bases, with 13 bases lying between them. This CDR3 spans 16 amino acids. Germline loops: CDR1 MDHEN, CDR2 SYDVKM. DNA of the CDR3: TGTGCCAGCAGTTTACTTAGTCGGGGTGGCAATCAGCCCCAGCATTTT. It is translated as CASSLLSRGGNQPQHF.

The chain joins TRBV28 to TRBJ2-1, with D perhaps matching TRBD2 (6 bases). V was shortened by 2 bases and J by 10 bases, with 12 bases between the two germline ends. CDR3 length: 13 amino acids. The germline gives CDR1 MDHEN, CDR2 SYDVKM. CDR3 sequence reads: CASSLTGVGEQFF. As DNA, the CDR3 is TGTGCCAGCAGTTTAACGGGAGTGGGGGAGCAGTTCTTC.

The V gene is TRBV18, the J gene TRBJ1-1; TRBD1 matches 9 bases. V gave up 2 bases and J gave up 5 bases; unmatched junction bases: 15. Germline-derived CDR1 and CDR2 are KGHSH and LQKENI. The CDR3 totals 18 residues. The CDR3 region is CASSPRRDRVPEGTEAFF. DNA for the CDR3: TGTGCCAGCTCACCAAGGAGGGACAGGGTCCCCGAGGGGACTGAAGCTTTCTTT.

The chain employs TRBV28 and TRBJ1-2; D remains unclear. CDR1 and CDR2 (germline): MDHEN, SYDVKM. Trimming removed 0 bases from V and 6 bases from J, with 14 bases in between. The CDR3 has 15 amino acids. The CDR3 sequence is CASSLWAGNEDGYTF. Here the CDR3 DNA reads TGTGCCAGCAGTTTATGGGCCGGGAATGAAGATGGCTACACCTTC.

The CDR3: CAISQRLAGGLYEQYF. The CDR3 nucleotides read TGTGCCATCAGCCAGCGACTAGCGGGAGGCTTATACGAGCAGTACTTC. This rearrangement joins TRBV10-3 to TRBJ2-7, with TRBD2 matching over 13 bases. J gave up 4 bases and V 6 bases, and 9 bases lay outside the gene matches. Germline CDR1 and CDR2: ENHRY and SYGVKD. The CDR3 runs 16 residues.

With regard to this clone: The sample carries other DNA sequences with the same CDR3. This CDR3 reads CASSLGVNTEAFF. The CDR3 DNA sequence: TGTGCCAGCAGCCTAGGGGTGAACACTGAAGCTTTCTTT. The chain joins TRBV28 to TRBJ1-1; D may be TRBD1 (5 bases). Germline CDR1 and CDR2: MDHEN and SYDVKM. This CDR3 contains 13 residues. Trimming cost V 6 bases and J 0 bases, with 8 bases left between them.

This chain uses TRBV9 with TRBJ2-7; D call uncertain. V was pared by 0 bases and J by 6 bases, with 13 bases between. The CDR3 loop spans 14 amino acids. Germline loops: CDR1 SGDLS, CDR2 YYNGEE. In DNA, the CDR3 is TGTGCCAGCAGCGTAGCGTCCTCCTTGGGCGAGCAGTACTTC. This translates into CASSVASSLGEQYF.

The chain combines TRBV15 with TRBJ1-1, with a possible D match to TRBD1 (6 bases). The V gene lost 4 bases and the J gene lost 0 bases, with 12 bases spanning the gap. The length of the CDR3 is 15 residues. Germline lookup yields CDR1 LNHNV and CDR2 YYDKDF (reference sequence). The CDR3 coding sequence is TGTGCCACCAGCAAGACGGGGGGGCTGAACACTGAAGCTTTCTTT. This sequence encodes CATSKTGGLNTEAFF.

The DNA for the CDR3 is TGCGCCAGCAGCATTACAGGGGAAGACACTGAAGCTTTCTTT. Translating gives CASSITGEDTEAFF. The chain joins TRBV5-1 to TRBJ1-1; TRBD1 aligns across 7 bases. CDR1 SGHRS and CDR2 YFSETQ come from the germline V gene. Trimming took 4 bases from V and 3 from J; bases not matched to a gene: 6. The CDR3 is 14 residues long. Filled out from reference TRBV5-1 and TRBJ1-1, the complete variable domain reads KAGVTQTPRYLIKTRGQQVTLSCSPISGHRSVSWYQQTPGQGLQFLFEYFSETQRNKGNFPGRFSGRQFSNSRSEMNVSTLELGDSALYLCASSITGEDTEAFFGQGTRLTVV.